The clone carrying this T cell receptor beta chain was detected only a few times. This record comes from a study of blood T cell repertoires in COVID-19. TCRdb's table, derived via immunoSEQ multiplex PCR, lists solely in-frame clones and lacks some. The table includes about 300,000 clones, around 90% detected once. Sequenced sample: PBMCs or T cells enriched from blood (not recorded which). The TCR originated in a woman under 40 who had recovered from COVID-19.

The CDR3 sequence: CASSSTGPDTNEKLFF. The CDR3 DNA sequence: TGTGCCAGCAGCTCGACAGGTCCCGATACTAATGAAAAACTGTTTTTT. V gene TRBV7-6 combines with J gene TRBJ1-4; D is perhaps TRBD1 (6 bases). Germline V lookup: CDR1 SGHVS, CDR2 FNYEAQ. The CDR3 is 16 residues long. V was clipped by 4 bases and J by 2 bases, with 14 bases between them.